The 21 T cell receptor beta chains in this list originate from one sample, sequenced in a study of tumor-infiltrating lymphocytes in primary liver carcinoma. Taking about 18-30 mg of unsorted bulk tissue, the authors co-extracted RNA and DNA. Synthesis of TCR beta cDNA was carried out from about 540 ng total RNA with a constant-region primer. Three nested multiplex PCR rounds, a slightly modified ARM-PCR method, built the TCR beta libraries. Forward primers for TRBV1-TRBV30 and a C-beta reverse primer served the first two PCR rounds, at 10 cycles each. Each CDR3 protein gets one entry after TCRdb re-called the multiplex PCR reads with MiXCR. The repertoire holds around 70,000 distinct CDR3 sequences, with approximately 70% as singletons. The sequenced sample consisted of liver tumor tissue from sampling region 4. Specified subset: tumor region T4, right-lateral pole. The origin of the receptors is a man aged 35 to 55 with primary liver carcinoma and hepatitis B virus infection.

The chain has TRBV6-6 and TRBJ2-3; D call uncertain. CDR3 length: 15 residues. Trimming cost V 4 bases and J 2 bases, with 13 bases left between them. The V gene's germline CDR1 is MNHNY and CDR2 SVGAGI (reference sequence). This CDR3 is CASSFMGTITDTQYF. CDR3 coding DNA: TGTGCCAGCAGTTTCATGGGAACAATCACAGATACGCAGTATTTT.

This clonotype is medium-sized within its sample. This sequence joins TRBV12-3 or TRBV12-4 and TRBJ1-1, with no clear D. V lost 2 bases and J lost 4, with 8 bases in between. The CDR3 runs 13 residues. CDR3 amino acids: CASSLSDLTEAFF. CDR3 nucleotide sequence: TGTGCCAGCAGTTTATCGGATCTCACTGAAGCTTTCTTT.

The V call is TRBV9, the J call TRBJ1-5; no clear D. The CDR3 length is 14 residues. V was trimmed by 0 bases and J by 4 bases, leaving 8 bases between them. In germline, CDR1 is SGDLS, CDR2 YYNGEE. CDR3: CASSVGAVNQPQHF. The CDR3 coding sequence is TGTGCCAGCAGCGTAGGGGCCGTAAATCAGCCCCAGCATTTT.

Comments on this clonotype: This may arise from a read error, as a much more abundant clone is one base away. CDR3 region: CTSSNPSGSGDEQYF. Written as DNA, the CDR3 is TGTACCAGCAGCAATCCTAGCGGGAGCGGCGACGAGCAGTACTTC. This sequence joins TRBV5-4 and TRBJ2-7, with 10 bases lining up with TRBD2. The germline V gene encodes CDR1 SGHNT and CDR2 YYREEE (reference sequence). This CDR3 is 15 amino acids long.

This chain uses TRBV2 with TRBJ2-5; TRBD1 might be the D (6 bases). V was shortened by 4 bases and J by 13 bases, with 19 bases between the two germline ends. The V gene's germline CDR1 is SNHLY and CDR2 FYNNEI. The CDR3 sequence is 13 residues long. CDR3 nucleotide sequence: TGTGCCAGCAGTGGAAAGTACCCGGGACATTCGTACTTC. It is translated as CASSGKYPGHSYF.

In regard to this clonotype: A much larger clone sits a single nucleotide away, making a read error possible. This sequence joins TRBV7-2 and TRBJ2-5; 8 nucleotides align to TRBD1. The CDR3 is made up of 15 amino acids. Germline V lookup: CDR1 SGHTA, CDR2 FQGNSA. CDR3: CANSLVSGGGETQYF. The CDR3 region has the DNA TGTGCCAACAGCTTAGTCTCAGGGGGCGGGGAGACCCAGTACTTC. Full variable domain (outside the CDR3, taken from reference TRBV7-2 and TRBJ2-5): GAGVSQSPSNKVTEKGKDVELRCDPISGHTALYWYRQSLGQGLEFLIYFQGNSAPDKSGLPSDRFSAERTGGSVSTLTIQRTQQEDSAVYLCANSLVSGGGETQYFGPGTRLLVL.

As concerns this clonotype: Mismatch with germline at one junction end may stem from a read error. The genes are TRBV11-2 and TRBJ2-3, with TRBD1 identical over 9 bases. Judging by the DNA end, TRBJ1-5 fits better; the J call may be wrong. The CDR3 covers 17 residues. CDR1 is SGHAT, CDR2 FQNNGV, per germline. This CDR3 is CDSSLDLGTGTSDTQHF. The CDR3 nucleotides read TGTGACAGCAGCTTAGATCTTGGGACAGGGACAAGCGATACGCAGCATTTT.

V gene TRBV10-2 combines with J gene TRBJ1-1; D not certain. This CDR3 is 14 amino acids long. V was trimmed by 6 bases and J by 0 bases, leaving 11 bases between them. Per the germline V gene, CDR1 is WSHSY and CDR2 is SAAADI. The CDR3 is CASREIQMNTEAFF. For the CDR3, the DNA is TGCGCCAGCAGGGAAATTCAAATGAACACTGAAGCTTTCTTT.

With regard to this clonotype: One junction end does not reproduce the germline sequence, and a read error may be involved. V is TRBV11-2 and J is TRBJ2-3, with D possibly being TRBD1 or TRBD2 (5 bases each). Germline V gene data show CDR1 as SGHAT and CDR2 as FQNNGV. The CDR3 length is 13 residues. In nucleotides, the CDR3 is TGTGCCAGCGGCTTGGACGGGGCAGATAAGCAGTATTTT. As protein: CASGLDGADKQYF.

Points on this clonotype: A much bigger clone sits one base away, suggesting this may be a read error. The chain employs TRBV5-6 and TRBJ2-3; 7 bases match TRBD2. Looked up from germline, CDR1 is SGHDT and CDR2 is YYEEEE. After removal of 0 bases from V and 5 bases from J, the junction contained 9 bases not matched to a gene. This CDR3 spans 16 amino acids. CDR3 sequence reads: CASSLGGLPPGDTQYF. For the CDR3, the DNA is TGTGCCAGCAGCTTGGGGGGACTACCCCCCGGAGATACGCAGTATTTT.

Comments on this clonotype: One junction end disagrees with the germline gene, perhaps due to a read error. The rearrangement links TRBV5-6 to TRBJ2-3; 8 bases match TRBD2. This CDR3 comprises 14 residues. From germline, CDR1 is SGHDT and CDR2 YYEEEE. CDR3 in DNA: TGTGCAAGCAGCTTTAGCGGGAATACAGATACGCAGTATTTT. Protein sequence: CASSFSGNTDTQYF. Using reference TRBV5-6 and TRBJ2-3 for the parts outside the CDR3, the full variable domain is DAGVTQSPTHLIKTRGQQVTLRCSPKSGHDTVSWYQQALGQGPQFIFQYYEEEERQRGNFPDRFSGHQFPNYSSELNVNALLLGDSALYLCASSFSGNTDTQYFGPGTRLTVL.

This clonotype was picked up a small number of times. One end of the junction fails to match germline, which may point to a read error. V gene TRBV11-1 combines with J gene TRBJ2-1; 7 bases match TRBD2. The germline CDR1 and CDR2 sequences are SGHAT and FQDESV (reference sequence). There are 15 residues in the CDR3. CDR3 in amino acids: CPSSSLLAKEPQQFF. The CDR3 coding sequence is TGTCCCAGCAGCTCTCTACTAGCGAAAGAGCCACAGCAATTCTTC.

Concerning this clonotype itself: Compared with germline, one end of the junction differs, possibly owing to a read error. This sequence joins TRBV11-2 and TRBJ2-7, with D perhaps being TRBD1 or TRBD2 (5 bases each). Germline assignment: CDR1 SGHAT and CDR2 FQNNGV. This CDR3 is 15 amino acids long. The DNA of the CDR3 is TGTGCTAGCAGCTCTACAGGAGGCCGGAGGCACGAGCAGTACTTC. Protein sequence: CASSSTGGRRHEQYF. Filled out from reference TRBV11-2 and TRBJ2-7, the complete variable domain reads EAGVAQSPRYKIIEKRQSVAFWCNPISGHATLYWYQQILGQGPKLLIQFQNNGVVDDSQLPKDRFSAERLKGVDSTLKIQPAKLEDSAVYLCASSSTGGRRHEQYFGPGTRLTVT.

Concerning this clonotype: A read error is possible here, since a much larger clone lies one base away. The chain uses TRBV19 and TRBJ2-1, with 7 nucleotides matching TRBD2. Germline CDR1 reads LNHDA; CDR2 reads SQIVND (reference sequence). This CDR3 is 15 amino acids long. With V trimmed by 3 bases and J by 4 bases, 6 bases remained unmatched. CDR3: CASSMVTSMYNEQFF. CDR3 nucleotide sequence: TGTGCCAGTAGTATGGTGACTAGCATGTACAATGAGCAGTTCTTC.

This chain connects TRBV4-1 to TRBJ2-2; D might be TRBD1 (6 bases). CDR3 length: 15 amino acids. Trimming stripped 0 bases from V and 7 bases from J, with 12 bases between. Germline CDR1 is MGHRA and CDR2 is YSYEKL. In nucleotides, the CDR3 is TGCGCCAGCAGCCAAGATCAGGGGAGTATCGGGGAGCTGTTTTTT. It encodes CASSQDQGSIGELFF.

This clonotype has at least ten counts. The chain couples TRBV29-1 to TRBJ2-7, with 7 nucleotides matching TRBD1. This CDR3 comprises 11 residues. Looked up from germline, CDR1 is SQVTM and CDR2 is ANQGSEA. The ends lost 7 bases at V and 5 bases at J; junction bases unmatched: 5. CDR3 region: CSGSTGDEQYF. The CDR3 DNA is TGCAGCGGATCTACAGGGGACGAGCAGTACTTC.

In regard to this clonotype: The junction differs from germline at one of its ends, possibly a read error. The rearrangement uses TRBV6-5 and TRBJ2-3; TRBD2 matches at 15 bases. Germline CDR1 MNHEY, CDR2 SVGAGI. This CDR3 has 16 residues. The CDR3 loop is CAGSSGLAGGPDTQYF. The CDR3 DNA reads as TGTGCCGGCAGTTCCGGACTAGCGGGAGGGCCGGATACGCAGTACTTT.

With regard to this clonotype: At one boundary the junction diverges from the germline segment, which might be a read error. The V and J genes are TRBV11-2 and TRBJ2-1, with TRBD2 identical over 8 bases. CDR1 and CDR2 from the germline V gene are SGHAT and FQNNGV. CDR3 size: 16 residues. Here the CDR3 DNA reads TGCACCAGCAGCTACTCTTCGACTAACGGGAGGGGAGGCGGGTTCTTC. Translated, it gives CTSSYSSTNGRGGGFF.

Concerning this clonotype: The junction departs from germline at one end; a sequencing error may be responsible. The rearrangement uses TRBV7-9 and TRBJ2-7; the match to TRBD2 covers 10 bases. This CDR3 has 15 residues. Germline V lookup: CDR1 SEHNR, CDR2 FQNEAQ (reference sequence). CDR3 bases: TGTGCCGGCAGCAAGCGGGGGGGACAGAACTACGAGCAGTACTTC. It translates to CAGSKRGGQNYEQYF.

This clonotype has only one observation. The chain has TRBV19 and TRBJ1-3, with D hard to call. The CDR3 runs 15 residues. With 3 bases removed from V and 2 bases from J, the gap between germline ends came to 11 bases. CDR1 is LNHDA and CDR2 is SQIVND in the germline V gene (reference sequence). CDR3 loop: CASSILGSAGNTIYF. The DNA for the CDR3 is TGTGCCAGTAGTATTCTGGGTTCGGCTGGAAACACCATATATTTT.

On this clonotype itself: Here the CDR3 omits its conserved ending phenylalanine or tryptophan, so a read error is the likely source. The genes are TRBV25-1 and TRBJ2-2, with TRBD2 matching over 15 bases. V lost 7 bases to trimming and J lost 8 bases; unmatched junction nucleotides: 8. Per germline, CDR1 MGHDK and CDR2 SYGVNS. The CDR3 is made up of 16 amino acids. The CDR3 sequence is CASKGLAGGKTGELFS. As DNA, the CDR3 is TGTGCCAGCAAAGGACTAGCGGGAGGGAAAACAGGGGAGCTGTTTTCT.